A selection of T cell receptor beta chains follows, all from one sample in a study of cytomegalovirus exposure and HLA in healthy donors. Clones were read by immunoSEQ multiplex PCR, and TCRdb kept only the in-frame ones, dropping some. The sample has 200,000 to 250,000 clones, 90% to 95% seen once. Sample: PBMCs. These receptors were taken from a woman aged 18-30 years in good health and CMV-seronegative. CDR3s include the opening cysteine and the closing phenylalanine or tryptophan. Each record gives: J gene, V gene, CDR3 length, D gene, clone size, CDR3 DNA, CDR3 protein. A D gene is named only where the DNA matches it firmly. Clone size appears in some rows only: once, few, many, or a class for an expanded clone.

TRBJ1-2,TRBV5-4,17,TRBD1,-,TGTGCCAGCAGCTTACCGGGACAGGGGGCCCAAAGGTATGGCTACACCTTC,CASSLPGQGAQRYGYTF
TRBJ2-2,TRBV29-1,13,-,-,TGCAGCGTTTCAGGTTCGAACACCGGGGAGCTGTTTTTT,CSVSGSNTGELFF
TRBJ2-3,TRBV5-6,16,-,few,TGTGCCAGCAGCTCCCTCAGTTTCCCAGACACAGATACGCAGTATTTT,CASSSLSFPDTDTQYF
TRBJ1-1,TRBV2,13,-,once,TGTGCCAGCAGGTACGACAGGAACACTGAAGCTTTCTTT,CASRYDRNTEAFF
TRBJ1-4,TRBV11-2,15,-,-,TGTGCCAGCGGTCATAGCGGGGGTGGCGGTGAAAAACTGTTTTTT,CASGHSGGGGEKLFF
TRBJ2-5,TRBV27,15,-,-,TGTGCCAGCAGTTACGGCGGCAGGGTCGAGGAGACCCAGTACTTC,CASSYGGRVEETQYF
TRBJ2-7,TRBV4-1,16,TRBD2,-,TGCGCCAGCAGCCGTAGCCGGGGGCGGGAGGGATACGAGCAGTACTTC,CASSRSRGREGYEQYF
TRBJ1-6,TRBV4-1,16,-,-,TGCGCCAGCAGCCAACCACTTGGCTCCTATAATTCACCCCTCCACTTT,CASSQPLGSYNSPLHF
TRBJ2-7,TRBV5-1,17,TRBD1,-,TGCGCCAGCAGCCTACGGACAGGGAGCATGGTGAGGTACGAGCAGTACTTC,CASSLRTGSMVRYEQYF
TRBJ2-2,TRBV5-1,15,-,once,TGCGCCAGCAATCCGGGACACTTGAACACCGGGGAGCTGTTTTTT,CASNPGHLNTGELFF
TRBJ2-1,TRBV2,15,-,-,TGTGCCCGCAGCTATTTCCAGGGGAGTAACAATGAGCAGTTCTTC,CARSYFQGSNNEQFF
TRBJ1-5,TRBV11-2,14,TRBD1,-,TGTGCCAGCAGCGCCGGGACAGGGAATCAGCCCCAGCATTTT,CASSAGTGNQPQHF
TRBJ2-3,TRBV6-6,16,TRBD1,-,TGTGCCAGCTCGACCGCCGGGACAGGGGTGATAGATACGCAGTATTTT,CASSTAGTGVIDTQYF
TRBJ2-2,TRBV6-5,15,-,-,TGTGCCAGCAGTCTGGACTCTTTATACACCGGGGAGCTGTTTTTT,CASSLDSLYTGELFF
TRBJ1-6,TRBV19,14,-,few,TGTGCCAGTAGCCTTGACAGGATTAATTCACCCCTCCACTTT,CASSLDRINSPLHF
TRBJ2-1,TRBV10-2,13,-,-,TGCGCCAGCAGTGAGCCAGGGTGGAATGAGCAGTTCTTC,CASSEPGWNEQFF
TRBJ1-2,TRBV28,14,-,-,TGTGCCAGCAGTTTAAAATGGGGAGCAAATGGCTACACCTTC,CASSLKWGANGYTF
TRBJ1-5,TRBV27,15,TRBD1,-,TGTGCCAGCAGTTTATTAGGAGGGGGCCATCAGCCCCAGCATTTT,CASSLLGGGHQPQHF
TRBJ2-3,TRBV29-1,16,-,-,TGCAGCGTTGAAATAGTCTCACCTTACCCCGTGGATACGCAGTATTTT,CSVEIVSPYPVDTQYF
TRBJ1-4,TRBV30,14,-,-,TGTGCCTGGAATAACAGGGTTGGAGATGAAAAACTGTTTTTT,CAWNNRVGDEKLFF
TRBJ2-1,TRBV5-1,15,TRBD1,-,TGCGCCAGCAGCGCTACGTGGACAGGGGGGGATGAGCAGTTCTTC,CASSATWTGGDEQFF
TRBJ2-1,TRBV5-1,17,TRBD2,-,TGCGCCAGCAGCTTAGGGCTAGCGGGAATGAAGGGGGATGAGCAGTTCTTC,CASSLGLAGMKGDEQFF
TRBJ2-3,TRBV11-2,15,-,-,TGTGCCAGCAGCGGAGGGGGGGCTAGCACAGATACGCAGTATTTT,CASSGGGASTDTQYF
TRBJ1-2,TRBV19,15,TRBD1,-,TGTGCCAGTAGTTCACCGGACAGGGGGGACTATGGCTACACCTTC,CASSSPDRGDYGYTF
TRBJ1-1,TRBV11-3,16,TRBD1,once,TGTGCCAGCAGCTATGACAGGGGACGTGGGAACACTGAAGCTTTCTTT,CASSYDRGRGNTEAFF
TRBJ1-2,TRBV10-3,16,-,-,TGTGCCATCAGTGAGTCGACTCGGGGGTACGACTATGGCTACACCTTC,CAISESTRGYDYGYTF
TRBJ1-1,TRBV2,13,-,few,TGTGCCAGCAGCGACTATAGCGGCACTGAAGCTTTCTTT,CASSDYSGTEAFF
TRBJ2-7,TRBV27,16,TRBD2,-,TGTGCCAGCAGTTCCCACGCTAGCGGGAGCACCTACGAGCAGTACTTC,CASSSHASGSTYEQYF
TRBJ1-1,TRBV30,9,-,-,TGTGCCTGGAGCTATGAAGCTTTCTTT,CAWSYEAFF
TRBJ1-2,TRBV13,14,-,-,TGTGCCAGCAGCCCCCCGTGGGGCAACTATGGCTACACCTTC,CASSPPWGNYGYTF
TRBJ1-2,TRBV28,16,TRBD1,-,TGTGCCAGCAGTTTACTCGGGACAGGGGGCGGCGGTGGCTACACCTTC,CASSLLGTGGGGGYTF
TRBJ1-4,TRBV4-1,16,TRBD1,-,TGCGCCAGCAGCCATCCCTCCAGGGGGCGTTATGAAAAACTGTTTTTT,CASSHPSRGRYEKLFF
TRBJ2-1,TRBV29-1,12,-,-,TGCAGCGTGATGAATGGGCAACCCGAGCAGTTCTTC,CSVMNGQPEQFF
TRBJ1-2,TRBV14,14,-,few,TGTGCCAGCAGCCAGAGAGCGACTCACTATGGCTACACCTTC,CASSQRATHYGYTF
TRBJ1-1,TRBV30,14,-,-,TGTGCCTGGGACTTCCACAAGACGACGTTAGGAGCTTTCTTT,CAWDFHKTTLGAFF
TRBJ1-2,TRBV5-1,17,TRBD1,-,TGCGCCAGCACCTCCAACCCGGACAGGGGCAATGGCTATGGCTACACCTTC,CASTSNPDRGNGYGYTF
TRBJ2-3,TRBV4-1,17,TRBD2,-,TGCGCCAGCAGCCAAGTCCCTGGTCGGGAGGGGACAGATACGCAGTATTTT,CASSQVPGREGTDTQYF
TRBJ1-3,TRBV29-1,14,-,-,TGCAGCGTTGTGGGCAGCTTCTCTGGAAACACCATATATTTT,CSVVGSFSGNTIYF
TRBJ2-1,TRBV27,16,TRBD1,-,TGTGCCAGCAGACAGGGGGATTGGCAAGCCTACAATGAGCAGTTCTTC,CASRQGDWQAYNEQFF